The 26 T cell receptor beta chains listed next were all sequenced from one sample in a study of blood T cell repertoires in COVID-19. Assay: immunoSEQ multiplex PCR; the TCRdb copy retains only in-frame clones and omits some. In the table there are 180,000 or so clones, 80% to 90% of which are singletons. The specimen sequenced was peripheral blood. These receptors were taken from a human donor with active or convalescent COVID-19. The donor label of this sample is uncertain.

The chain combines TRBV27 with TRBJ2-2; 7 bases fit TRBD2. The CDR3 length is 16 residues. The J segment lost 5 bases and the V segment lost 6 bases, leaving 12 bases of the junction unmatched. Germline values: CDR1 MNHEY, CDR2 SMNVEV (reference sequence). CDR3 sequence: CASSPLREKGTGELFF. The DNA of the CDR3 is TGTGCCAGCAGCCCGTTGCGGGAGAAGGGGACCGGGGAGCTGTTTTTT.

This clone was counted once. CDR3 DNA sequence: TGTGCCAGTAGTAGCGGGAGCTTCTACGAGCAGTACTTC. Amino acid sequence: CASSSGSFYEQYF. The chain is built from TRBV19 and TRBJ2-7; TRBD2 aligns across 7 bases. This CDR3 has 13 residues. The germline CDR1 and CDR2 sequences are LNHDA and SQIVND (reference sequence). V was pared by 4 bases and J by 3 bases, with 3 bases of the junction left unmatched.

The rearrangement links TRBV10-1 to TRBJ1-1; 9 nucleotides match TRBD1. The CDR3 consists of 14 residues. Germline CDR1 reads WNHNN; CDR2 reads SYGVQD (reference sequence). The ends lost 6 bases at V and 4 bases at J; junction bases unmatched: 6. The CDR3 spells CASSPDRGGTEAFF. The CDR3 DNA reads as TGCGCCAGCAGCCCCGACAGGGGGGGCACTGAAGCTTTCTTT.

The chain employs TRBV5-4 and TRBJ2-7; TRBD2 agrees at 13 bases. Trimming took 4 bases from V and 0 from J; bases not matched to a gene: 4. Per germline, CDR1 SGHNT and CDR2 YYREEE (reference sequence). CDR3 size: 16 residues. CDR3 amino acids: CASSEGTSGISYEQYF. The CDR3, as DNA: TGTGCCAGCAGCGAGGGGACTAGCGGGATCTCCTACGAGCAGTACTTC.

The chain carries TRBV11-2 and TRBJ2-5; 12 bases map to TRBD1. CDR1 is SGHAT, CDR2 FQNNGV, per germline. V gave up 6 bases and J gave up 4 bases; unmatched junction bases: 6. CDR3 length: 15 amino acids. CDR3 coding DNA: TGTGCCAGCAGTTATGGGACAGGGGGCGTAGAGACCCAGTACTTC. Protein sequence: CASSYGTGGVETQYF.

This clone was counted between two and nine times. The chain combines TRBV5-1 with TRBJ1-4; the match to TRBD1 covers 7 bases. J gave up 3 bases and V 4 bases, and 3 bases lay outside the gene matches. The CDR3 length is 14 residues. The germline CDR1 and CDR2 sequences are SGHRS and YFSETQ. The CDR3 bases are TGCGCCAGCAGCCTGGGACAGCCTAATGAAAAACTGTTTTTT. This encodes CASSLGQPNEKLFF.

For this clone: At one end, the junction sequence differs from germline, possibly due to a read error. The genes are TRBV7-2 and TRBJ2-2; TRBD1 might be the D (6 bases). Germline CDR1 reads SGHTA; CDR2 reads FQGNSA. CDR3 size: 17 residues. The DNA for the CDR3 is TGTGCCAGCGCCCCAAACGGACAGCTCAGGCAAGGCCGGGGAGCTGTTTTT. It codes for CASAPNGQLRQGRGAVF.

CDR3 amino acids: CASSFGQGDTDTQYF. The CDR3 nucleotides read TGTGCCAGCAGTTTCGGACAGGGAGACACAGATACGCAGTATTTT. The V call is TRBV28, the J call TRBJ2-3; TRBD1 matches 8 bases. The CDR3 has 15 residues. V lost 3 bases, J lost 2 bases, and 4 bases stayed unmatched. From germline, CDR1 is MDHEN and CDR2 SYDVKM.

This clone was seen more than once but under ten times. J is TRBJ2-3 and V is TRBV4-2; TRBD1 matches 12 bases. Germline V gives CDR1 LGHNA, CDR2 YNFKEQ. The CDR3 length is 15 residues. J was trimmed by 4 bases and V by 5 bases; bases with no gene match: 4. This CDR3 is CASSSGTGGPDTQYF. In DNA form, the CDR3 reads TGTGCCAGCAGCTCCGGGACAGGGGGCCCAGATACGCAGTATTTT.

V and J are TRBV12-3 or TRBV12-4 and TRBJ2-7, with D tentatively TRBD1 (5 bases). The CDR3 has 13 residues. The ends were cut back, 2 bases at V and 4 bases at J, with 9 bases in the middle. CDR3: CASSLLGPYEQYF. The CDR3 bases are TGTGCCAGCAGTTTATTGGGGCCGTACGAGCAGTACTTC.

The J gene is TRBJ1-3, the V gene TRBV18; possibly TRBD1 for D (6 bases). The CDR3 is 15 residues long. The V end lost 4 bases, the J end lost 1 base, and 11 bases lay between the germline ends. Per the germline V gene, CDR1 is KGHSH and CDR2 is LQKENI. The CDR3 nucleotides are TGTGCCAGCTCACTTTCAGGGGCATCTGGAAACACCATATATTTT. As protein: CASSLSGASGNTIYF.

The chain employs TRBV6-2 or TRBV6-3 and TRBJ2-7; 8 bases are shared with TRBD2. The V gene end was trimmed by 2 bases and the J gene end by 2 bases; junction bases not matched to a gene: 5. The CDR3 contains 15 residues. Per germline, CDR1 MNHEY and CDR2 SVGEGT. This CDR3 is CASSYPGLAAYEQYF. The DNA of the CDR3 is TGTGCCAGCAGTTACCCCGGACTAGCAGCCTACGAGCAGTACTTC.

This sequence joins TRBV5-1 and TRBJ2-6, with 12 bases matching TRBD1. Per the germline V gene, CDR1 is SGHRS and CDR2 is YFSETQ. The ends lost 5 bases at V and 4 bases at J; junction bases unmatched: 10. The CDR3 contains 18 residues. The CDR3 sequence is CASRGDRGRTAGANVLTF. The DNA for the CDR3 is TGCGCCAGCAGGGGGGACAGGGGGCGAACGGCCGGGGCCAACGTCCTGACTTTC.

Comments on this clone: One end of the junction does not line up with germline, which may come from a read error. CDR3 in DNA: TGCACCAGCAGCTTGGTCGGTAGCGGGAGGATCAACGAGCAGTACTTC. Translation gives CTSSLVGSGRINEQYF. V is TRBV5-1 and J is TRBJ2-7; 10 positions agree with TRBD2. In germline, CDR1 is SGHRS, CDR2 YFSETQ. The CDR3 runs to 16 residues.

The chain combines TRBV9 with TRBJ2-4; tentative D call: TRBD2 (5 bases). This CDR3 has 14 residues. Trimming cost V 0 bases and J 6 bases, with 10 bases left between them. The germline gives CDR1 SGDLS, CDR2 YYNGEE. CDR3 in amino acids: CASSVAEGLNIQYF. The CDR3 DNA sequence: TGTGCCAGCAGCGTAGCTGAGGGATTAAACATTCAGTACTTC.

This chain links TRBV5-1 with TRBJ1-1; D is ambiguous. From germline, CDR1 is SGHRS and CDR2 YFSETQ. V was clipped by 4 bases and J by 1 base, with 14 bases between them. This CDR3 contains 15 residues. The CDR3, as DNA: TGCGCCAGCAGCGACTACTTTGGAGGGAACACTGAAGCTTTCTTT. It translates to CASSDYFGGNTEAFF.

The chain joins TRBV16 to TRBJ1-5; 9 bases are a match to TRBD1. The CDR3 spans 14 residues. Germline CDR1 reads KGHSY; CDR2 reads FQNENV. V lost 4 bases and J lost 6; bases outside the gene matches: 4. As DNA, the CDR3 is TGTGCCAGCAGCCGTGGACAGGGGAGTCAGCCCCAGCATTTT. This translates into CASSRGQGSQPQHF. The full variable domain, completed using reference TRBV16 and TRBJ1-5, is GEEVAQTPKHLVRGEGQKAKLYCAPIKGHSYVFWYQQVLKNEFKFLISFQNENVFDETGMPKERFSAKCLPNSPCSLEIQATKLEDSAVYFCASSRGQGSQPQHFGDGTRLSIL.

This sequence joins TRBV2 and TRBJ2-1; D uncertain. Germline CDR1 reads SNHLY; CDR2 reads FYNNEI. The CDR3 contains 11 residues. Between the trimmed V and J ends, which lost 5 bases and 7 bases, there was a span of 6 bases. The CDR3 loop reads CASSRRNEQFF. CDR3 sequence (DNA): TGTGCCAGCAGTCGCAGGAATGAGCAGTTCTTC.

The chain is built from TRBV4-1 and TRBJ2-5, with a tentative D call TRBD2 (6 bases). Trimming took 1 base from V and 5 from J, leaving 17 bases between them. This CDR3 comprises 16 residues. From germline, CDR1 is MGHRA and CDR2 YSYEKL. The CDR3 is CASSQVGGNVQETQYF. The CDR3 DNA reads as TGCGCCAGCAGCCAAGTGGGGGGTAATGTTCAGGAGACCCAGTACTTC.

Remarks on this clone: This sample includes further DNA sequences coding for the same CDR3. DNA for the CDR3: TGTGCCAGCTCTCCGAACCGGGAGACCCAGTACTTC. Translated, it gives CASSPNRETQYF. The chain has TRBV18 and TRBJ2-5; D is uncertain. V dropped 6 bases and J dropped 5 bases, with 10 bases sitting between them. The CDR3 extends over 12 amino acids. CDR1 is KGHSH and CDR2 is LQKENI in the germline V gene.

The CDR3 loop is CASNRGRGVRNEQFF. The CDR3 nucleotides read TGTGCCAGCAACCGGGGGCGGGGGGTCCGCAATGAGCAGTTCTTC. The gene calls are TRBV14 and TRBJ2-1; 8 bases map to TRBD2. This CDR3 has 15 residues. Germline CDR1 reads SGHDN; CDR2 reads FVKESK. Unmatched junction bases numbered 11, after V lost 7 bases and J lost 6 bases.

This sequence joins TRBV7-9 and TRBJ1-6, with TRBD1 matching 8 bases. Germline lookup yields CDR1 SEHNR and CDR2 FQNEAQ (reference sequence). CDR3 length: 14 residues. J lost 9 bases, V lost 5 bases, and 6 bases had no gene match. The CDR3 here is CASSPGTGGSPLHF. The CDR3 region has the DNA TGTGCCAGCAGCCCCGGGACAGGTGGTTCACCCCTCCACTTT.

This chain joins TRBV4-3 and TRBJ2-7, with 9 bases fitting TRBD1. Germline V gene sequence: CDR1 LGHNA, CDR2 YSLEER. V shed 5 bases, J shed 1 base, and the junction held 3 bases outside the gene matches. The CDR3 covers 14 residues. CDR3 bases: TGCGCCAGCAGCGCGGGACAGGGTTCCTACGAGCAGTACTTC. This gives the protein CASSAGQGSYEQYF.

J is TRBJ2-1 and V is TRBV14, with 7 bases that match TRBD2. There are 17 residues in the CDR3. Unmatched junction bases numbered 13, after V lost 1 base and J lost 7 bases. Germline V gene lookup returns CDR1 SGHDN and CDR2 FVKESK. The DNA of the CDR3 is TGTGCCAGCAGCCAAGGGGGGGGAGCGGCTCAAAGGAATGAGCAGTTCTTC. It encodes CASSQGGGAAQRNEQFF.

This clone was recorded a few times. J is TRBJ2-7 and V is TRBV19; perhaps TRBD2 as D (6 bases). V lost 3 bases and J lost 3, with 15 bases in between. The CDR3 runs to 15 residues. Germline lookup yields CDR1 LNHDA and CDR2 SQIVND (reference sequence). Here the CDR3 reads CASSIVLAEYYEQYF. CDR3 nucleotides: TGTGCCAGTAGTATTGTACTAGCAGAGTACTACGAGCAGTACTTC.

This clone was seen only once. The CDR3 region is CSAKAGVGYNEQFF. In nucleotides, the CDR3 is TGCAGCGCCAAAGCGGGAGTCGGGTACAATGAGCAGTTCTTC. The chain employs TRBV29-1 and TRBJ2-1, with TRBD2 matching 8 bases. CDR1 and CDR2 (germline): SQVTM, ANQGSEA. The V gene end was trimmed by 7 bases and the J gene end by 4 bases; junction bases not matched to a gene: 9. The CDR3 length is 14 residues.